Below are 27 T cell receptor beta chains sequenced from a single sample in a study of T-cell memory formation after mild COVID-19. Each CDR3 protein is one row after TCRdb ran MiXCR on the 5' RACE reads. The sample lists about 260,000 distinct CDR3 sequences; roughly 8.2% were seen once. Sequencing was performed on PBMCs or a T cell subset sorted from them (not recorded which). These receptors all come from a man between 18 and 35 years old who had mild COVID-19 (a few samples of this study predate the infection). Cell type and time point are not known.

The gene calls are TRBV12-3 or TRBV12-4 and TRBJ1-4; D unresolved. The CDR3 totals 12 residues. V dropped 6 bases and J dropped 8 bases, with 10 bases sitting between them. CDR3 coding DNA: TGTGCCAGCAGGGTAAACGGGGAAAAACTGTTTTTT. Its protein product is CASRVNGEKLFF.

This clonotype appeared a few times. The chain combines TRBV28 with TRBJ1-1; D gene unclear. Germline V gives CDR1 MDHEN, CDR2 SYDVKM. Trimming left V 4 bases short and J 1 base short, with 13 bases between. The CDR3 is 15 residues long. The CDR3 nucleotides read TGTGCCAGCAGTTCCTCAGGTAGGGCGAACACTGAAGCTTTCTTT. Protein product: CASSSSGRANTEAFF.

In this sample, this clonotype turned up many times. The CDR3 region is CSAYPIRRQTTVGAFF. The CDR3 nucleotides are TGCAGTGCCTACCCCATACGGAGACAGACGACCGTGGGAGCTTTCTTT. The rearrangement joins TRBV20-1 to TRBJ1-1; TRBD1 might be the D (5 bases). CDR3 length: 16 residues. Germline loops: CDR1 DFQATT, CDR2 SNEGSKA (reference sequence). Trimming cost V 6 bases and J 10 bases, with 30 bases left between them.

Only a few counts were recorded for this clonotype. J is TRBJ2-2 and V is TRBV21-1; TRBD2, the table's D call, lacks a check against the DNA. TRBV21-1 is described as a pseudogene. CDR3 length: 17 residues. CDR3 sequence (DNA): TGTGCCAGCCGTCAGGGATGGCCCCCTCCGAACACCGGGGAGCTGTTTTTT. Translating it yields CASRQGWPPPNTGELFF.

The CDR3, as DNA: TGTGCCAGCATCAAAGAGGGGAACACTGAAGCTTTCTTT. Amino acid sequence: CASIKEGNTEAFF. The rearrangement joins TRBV2 to TRBJ1-1; D gene uncertain. V was clipped by 7 bases and J by 1 base, with 10 bases between them. The CDR3 loop spans 13 amino acids. Per germline, CDR1 SNHLY and CDR2 FYNNEI.

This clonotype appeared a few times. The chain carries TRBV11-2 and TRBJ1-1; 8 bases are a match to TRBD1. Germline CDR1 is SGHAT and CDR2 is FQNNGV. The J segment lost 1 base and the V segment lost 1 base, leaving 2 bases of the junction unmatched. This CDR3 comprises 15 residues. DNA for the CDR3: TGTGCCAGCAGCTTAGCCGGGACAGGGAACACTGAAGCTTTCTTT. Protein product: CASSLAGTGNTEAFF.

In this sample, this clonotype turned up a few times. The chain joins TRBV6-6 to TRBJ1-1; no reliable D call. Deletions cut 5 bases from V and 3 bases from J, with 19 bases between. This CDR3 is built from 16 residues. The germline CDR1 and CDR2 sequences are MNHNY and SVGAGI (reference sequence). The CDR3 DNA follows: TGTGCCAGCAGTAGGGTCGTGGATGCCTTGGACACTGAAGCTTTCTTT. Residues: CASSRVVDALDTEAFF.

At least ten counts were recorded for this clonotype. In DNA form, the CDR3 reads TGCAGTGCCCGTACCCCGGACAGCAAAGTTGAAGCTTTCTTT. Amino acids: CSARTPDSKVEAFF. The chain couples TRBV20-1 to TRBJ1-1; weak D call: TRBD1 (6 bases). CDR1 DFQATT and CDR2 SNEGSKA come from the germline V gene (reference sequence). The germline V and J ends were trimmed by 6 bases and 7 bases, with 21 bases remaining between them. The CDR3 length is 14 residues.

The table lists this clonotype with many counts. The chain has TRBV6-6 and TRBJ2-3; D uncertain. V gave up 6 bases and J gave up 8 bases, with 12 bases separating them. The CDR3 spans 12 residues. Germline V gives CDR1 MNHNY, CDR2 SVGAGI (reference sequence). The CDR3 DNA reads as TGTGCCAGCAGCCCAAGAGTCCGTACGCAGTATTTT. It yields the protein CASSPRVRTQYF.

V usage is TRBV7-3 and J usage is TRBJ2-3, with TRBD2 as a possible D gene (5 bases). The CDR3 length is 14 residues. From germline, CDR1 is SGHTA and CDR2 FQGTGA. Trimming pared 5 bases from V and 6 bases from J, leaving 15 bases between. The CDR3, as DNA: TGTGCCAGCAGCCGGACCAGTCGGAGGGATACGCAGTATTTT. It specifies CASSRTSRRDTQYF.

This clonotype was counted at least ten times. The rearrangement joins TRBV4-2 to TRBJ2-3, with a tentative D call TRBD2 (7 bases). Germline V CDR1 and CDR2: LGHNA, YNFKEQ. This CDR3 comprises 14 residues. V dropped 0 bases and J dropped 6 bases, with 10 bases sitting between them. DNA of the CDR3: TGTGCCAGCAGCCAAGAATCGGGGGGCGATACGCAGTATTTT. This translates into CASSQESGGDTQYF.

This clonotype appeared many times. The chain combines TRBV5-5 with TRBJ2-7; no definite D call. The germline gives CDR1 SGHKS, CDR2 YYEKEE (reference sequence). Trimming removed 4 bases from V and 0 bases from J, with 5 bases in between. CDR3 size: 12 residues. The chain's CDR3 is CASSLTSYEQYF. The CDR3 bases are TGTGCCAGCAGCCTCACCTCCTACGAGCAGTACTTC.

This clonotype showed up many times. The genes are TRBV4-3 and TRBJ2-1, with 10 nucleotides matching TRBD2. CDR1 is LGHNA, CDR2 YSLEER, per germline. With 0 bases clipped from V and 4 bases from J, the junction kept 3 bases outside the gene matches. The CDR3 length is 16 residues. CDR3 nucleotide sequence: TGCGCCAGCAGCCAAGAGGTAGCGGGGGGTTACAATGAGCAGTTCTTC. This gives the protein CASSQEVAGGYNEQFF.

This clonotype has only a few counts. The CDR3 region has the DNA TGCGCCAGCAGCTTGGCCGAAACCACGCCCCGGCTTGAGCAGTTCTTC. This translates into CASSLAETTPRLEQFF. V and J are TRBV5-1 and TRBJ2-1; D is unresolved. V shed 0 bases and J shed 9 bases, with 19 bases lying between them. The CDR3 has 16 residues. Germline lookup yields CDR1 SGHRS and CDR2 YFSETQ.

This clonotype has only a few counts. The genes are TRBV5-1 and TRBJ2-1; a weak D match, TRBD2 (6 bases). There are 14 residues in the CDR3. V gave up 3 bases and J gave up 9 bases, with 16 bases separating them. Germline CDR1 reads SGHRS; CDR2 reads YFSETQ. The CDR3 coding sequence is TGCGCCAGCAGCTCCCGGGACTCCGGCAGTGAGCAGTTCTTC. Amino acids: CASSSRDSGSEQFF.

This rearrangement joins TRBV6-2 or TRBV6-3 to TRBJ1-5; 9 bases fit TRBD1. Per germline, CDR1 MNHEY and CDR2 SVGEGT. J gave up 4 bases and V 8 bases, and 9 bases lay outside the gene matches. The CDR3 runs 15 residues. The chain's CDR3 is CASFPGTGMNQPQHF. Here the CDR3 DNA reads TGTGCCAGCTTTCCCGGGACAGGGATGAATCAGCCCCAGCATTTT.

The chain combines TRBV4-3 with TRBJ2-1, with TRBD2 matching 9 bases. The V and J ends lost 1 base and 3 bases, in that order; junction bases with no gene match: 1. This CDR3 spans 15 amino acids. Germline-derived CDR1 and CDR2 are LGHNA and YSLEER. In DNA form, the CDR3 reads TGCGCCAGCAGCCAAGGGACTAGCGACTACAATGAGCAGTTCTTC. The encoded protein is CASSQGTSDYNEQFF.

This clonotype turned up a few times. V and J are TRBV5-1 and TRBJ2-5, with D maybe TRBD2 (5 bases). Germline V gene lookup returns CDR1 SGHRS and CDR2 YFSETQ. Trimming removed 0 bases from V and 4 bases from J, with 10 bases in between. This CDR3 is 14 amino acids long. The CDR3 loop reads CASSLAPAVETQYF. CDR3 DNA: TGCGCCAGCAGCTTGGCCCCAGCGGTAGAGACCCAGTACTTC.

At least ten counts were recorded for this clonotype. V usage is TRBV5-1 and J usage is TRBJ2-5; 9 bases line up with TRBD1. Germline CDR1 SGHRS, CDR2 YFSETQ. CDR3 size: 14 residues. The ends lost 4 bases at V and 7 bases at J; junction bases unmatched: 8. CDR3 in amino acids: CASSLGTGQGTQYF. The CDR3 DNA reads TGCGCCAGCAGCCTAGGGACAGGGCAGGGGACCCAGTACTTC.

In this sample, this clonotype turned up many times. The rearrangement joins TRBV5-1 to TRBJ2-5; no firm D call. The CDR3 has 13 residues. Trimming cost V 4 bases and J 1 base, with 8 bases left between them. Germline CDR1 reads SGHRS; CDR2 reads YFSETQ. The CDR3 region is CASSLRTQETQYF. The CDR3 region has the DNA TGCGCCAGCAGCCTACGGACCCAAGAGACCCAGTACTTC.

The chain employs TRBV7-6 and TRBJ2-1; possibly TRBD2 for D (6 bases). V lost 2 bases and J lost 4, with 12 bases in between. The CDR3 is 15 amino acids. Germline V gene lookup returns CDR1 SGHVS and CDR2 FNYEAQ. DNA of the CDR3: TGTGCCAGCAGCTTAACACCGGGGGAGTACAATGAGCAGTTCTTC. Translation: CASSLTPGEYNEQFF.

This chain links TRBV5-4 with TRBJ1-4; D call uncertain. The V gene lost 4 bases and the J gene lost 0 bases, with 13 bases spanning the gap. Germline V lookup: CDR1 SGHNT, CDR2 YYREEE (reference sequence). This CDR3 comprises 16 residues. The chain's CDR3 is CASSKDGPTTNEKLFF. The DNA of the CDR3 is TGTGCCAGCAGCAAAGACGGACCGACAACTAATGAAAAACTGTTTTTT.

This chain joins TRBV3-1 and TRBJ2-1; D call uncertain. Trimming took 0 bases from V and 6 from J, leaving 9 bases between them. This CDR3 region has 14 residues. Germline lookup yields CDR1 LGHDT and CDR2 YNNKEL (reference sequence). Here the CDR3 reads CASSQDKWSNEQFF. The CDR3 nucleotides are TGTGCCAGCAGCCAAGATAAATGGAGCAATGAGCAGTTCTTC.

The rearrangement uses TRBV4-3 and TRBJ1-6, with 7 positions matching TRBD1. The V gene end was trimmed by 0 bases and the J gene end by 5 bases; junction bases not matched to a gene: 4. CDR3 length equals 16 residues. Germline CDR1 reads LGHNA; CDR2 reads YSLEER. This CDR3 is CASSQDPQGHNSPLHF. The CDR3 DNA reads TGCGCCAGCAGCCAAGATCCACAGGGGCATAATTCACCCCTCCACTTT.

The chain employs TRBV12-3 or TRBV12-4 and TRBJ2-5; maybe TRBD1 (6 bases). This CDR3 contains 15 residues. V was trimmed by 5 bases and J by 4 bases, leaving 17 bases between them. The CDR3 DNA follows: TGTGCCAGCAGTCCCCCGGGACATCCAGGAGAGACCCAGTACTTC. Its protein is CASSPPGHPGETQYF.

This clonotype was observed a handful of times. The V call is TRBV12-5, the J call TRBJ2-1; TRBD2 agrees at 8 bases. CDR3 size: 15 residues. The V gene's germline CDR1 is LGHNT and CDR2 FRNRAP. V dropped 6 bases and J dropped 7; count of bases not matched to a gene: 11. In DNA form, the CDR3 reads TGTGCTAGTGGCCATGGCGGGAGGCTTAGGAATGAGCAGTTCTTC. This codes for CASGHGGRLRNEQFF.

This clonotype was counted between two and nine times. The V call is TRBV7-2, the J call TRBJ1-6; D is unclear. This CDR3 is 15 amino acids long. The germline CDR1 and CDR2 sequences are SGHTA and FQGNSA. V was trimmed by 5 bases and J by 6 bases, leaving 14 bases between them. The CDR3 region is CASSPRGFSNSPLHF. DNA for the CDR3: TGTGCCAGCAGCCCCCGGGGTTTCAGTAATTCACCCCTCCACTTT.